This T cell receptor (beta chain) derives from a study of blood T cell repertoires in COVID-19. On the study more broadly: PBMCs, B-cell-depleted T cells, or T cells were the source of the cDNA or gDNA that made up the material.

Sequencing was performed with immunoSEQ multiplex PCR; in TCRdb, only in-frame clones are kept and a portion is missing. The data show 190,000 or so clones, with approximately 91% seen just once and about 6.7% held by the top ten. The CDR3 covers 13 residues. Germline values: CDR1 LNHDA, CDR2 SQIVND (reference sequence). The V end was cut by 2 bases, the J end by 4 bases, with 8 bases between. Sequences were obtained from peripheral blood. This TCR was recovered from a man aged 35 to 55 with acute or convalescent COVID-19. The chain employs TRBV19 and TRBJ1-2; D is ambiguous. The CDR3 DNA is TGTGCCAGTAGTATAACTCCTTTCTATGGCTACACCTTC. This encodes CASSITPFYGYTF.